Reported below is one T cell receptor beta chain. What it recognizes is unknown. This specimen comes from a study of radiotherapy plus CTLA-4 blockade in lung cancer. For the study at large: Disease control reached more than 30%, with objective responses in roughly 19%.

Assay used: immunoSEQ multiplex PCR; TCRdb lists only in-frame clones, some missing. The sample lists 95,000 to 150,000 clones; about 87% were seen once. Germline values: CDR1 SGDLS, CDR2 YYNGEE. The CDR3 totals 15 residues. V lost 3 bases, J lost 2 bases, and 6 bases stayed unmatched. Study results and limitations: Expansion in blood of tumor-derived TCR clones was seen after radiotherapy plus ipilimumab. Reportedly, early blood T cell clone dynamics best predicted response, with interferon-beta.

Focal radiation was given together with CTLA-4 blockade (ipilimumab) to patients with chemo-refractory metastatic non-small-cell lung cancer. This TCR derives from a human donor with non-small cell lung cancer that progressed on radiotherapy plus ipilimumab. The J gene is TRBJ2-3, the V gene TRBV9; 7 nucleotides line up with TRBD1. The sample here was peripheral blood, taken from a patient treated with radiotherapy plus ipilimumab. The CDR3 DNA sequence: TGTGCCAGCAGCGAGACCGGGACAGACACAGATACGCAGTATTTT. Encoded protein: CASSETGTDTDTQYF.